This T cell receptor beta chain was identified in a study of response to subunit inactivated influenza vaccine. Study-level points and caveats: Each seasonal influenza vaccination, the authors suggested, recruits few new T cells.

The CDR3 is 13 residues long. Per the germline V gene, CDR1 is DFQATT and CDR2 is SNEGSKA (reference sequence). V shed 6 bases and J 6 bases; nucleotides not matched to a gene: 7. Turning to this clonotype: The antigen is not known.

TCRdb itself ran the RT-PCR reads through MiXCR, one entry per CDR3 protein. This sample yields under 850,000 distinct CDR3 sequences, of which approximately 18% are seen a single time; approximately 10% belongs to the top ten. The sequencing used PBMCs from blood, collected 4 to 6 days after vaccination. V usage is TRBV20-1 and J usage is TRBJ1-4; 7 nucleotides align to TRBD1. This sequence originates from a man aged 50-60 years who received an inactivated influenza vaccine. CDR3 loop: CSAKGASDEKLFF. The CDR3 coding sequence is TGCAGTGCCAAGGGGGCTTCCGATGAAAAACTGTTTTTT.